These 2 T cell receptor beta chains came from one sample sequenced in a study of control samples from healthy donors and cancer patients. Some clones are missing from TCRdb's copy, which holds only in-frame ones; the method was immunoSEQ multiplex PCR. The sample includes approximately 100,000 clones, approximately 84% of them seen just once. The sample taken for sequencing was PBMCs. These receptors originate from a man in his 70s with lung cancer.

The chain carries TRBV24-1 and TRBJ2-3, with 13 bases that match TRBD2. This CDR3 region has 23 residues. The germline V gene has CDR1 KGHDR and CDR2 SFDVKD. V was clipped by 1 base and J by 2 bases; unmatched bases: 20. DNA of the CDR3: TGTGCCACCAGTGATTTTGATGCATCGAGTGTACTAGCGGGGGGGAAATCCACAGATACGCAGTATTTT. The encoded protein is CATSDFDASSVLAGGKSTDTQYF.

This sequence joins TRBV18 and TRBJ1-1; 10 nucleotides line up with TRBD1. Looked up from germline, CDR1 is KGHSH and CDR2 is LQKENI. Unmatched junction bases numbered 13, after V lost 2 bases and J lost 1 base. The CDR3 runs to 19 residues. CDR3 nucleotides: TGTGCCAGCTCACCAAATCGACAGGGGGCGACCTCGACGAACACTGAAGCTTTCTTT. Its protein product is CASSPNRQGATSTNTEAFF.